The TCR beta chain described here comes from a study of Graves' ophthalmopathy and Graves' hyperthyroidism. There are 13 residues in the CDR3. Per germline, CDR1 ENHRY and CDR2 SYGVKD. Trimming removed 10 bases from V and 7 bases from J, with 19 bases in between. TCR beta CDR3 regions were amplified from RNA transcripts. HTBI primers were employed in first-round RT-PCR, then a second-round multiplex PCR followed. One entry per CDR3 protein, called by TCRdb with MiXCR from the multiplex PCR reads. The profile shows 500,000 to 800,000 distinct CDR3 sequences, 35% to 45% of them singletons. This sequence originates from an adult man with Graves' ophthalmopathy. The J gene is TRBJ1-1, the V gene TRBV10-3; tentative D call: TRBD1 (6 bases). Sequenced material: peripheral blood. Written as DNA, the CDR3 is TGTGCCAGCATACTCGGGGGGCGCATTGAAGCTTTCTTT. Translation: CASILGGRIEAFF.